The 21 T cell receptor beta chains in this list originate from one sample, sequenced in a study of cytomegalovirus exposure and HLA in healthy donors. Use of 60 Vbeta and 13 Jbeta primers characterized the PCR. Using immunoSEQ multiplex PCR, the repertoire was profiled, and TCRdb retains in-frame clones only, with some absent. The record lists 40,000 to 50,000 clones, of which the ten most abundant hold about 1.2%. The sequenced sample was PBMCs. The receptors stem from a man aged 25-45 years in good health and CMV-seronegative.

The CDR3 coding sequence is TGTGCCAGCACCCCCATCATAGGGGGACCGGACTATGGCTACACCTTC. This sequence encodes CASTPIIGGPDYGYTF. The rearrangement links TRBV28 to TRBJ1-2, with D perhaps TRBD1 (6 bases). The ends were cut back, 7 bases at V and 3 bases at J, with 21 bases in the middle. Germline V CDR1 and CDR2: MDHEN, SYDVKM. The CDR3 sequence is 16 residues long.

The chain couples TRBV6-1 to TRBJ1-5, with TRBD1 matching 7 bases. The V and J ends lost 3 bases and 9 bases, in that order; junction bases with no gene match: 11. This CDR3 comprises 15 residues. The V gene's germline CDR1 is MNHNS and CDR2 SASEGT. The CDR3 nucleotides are TGTGCCAGCAGTGAGTCCGGGATCGCAGGGGGGCCCCAGCATTTT. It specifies CASSESGIAGGPQHF.

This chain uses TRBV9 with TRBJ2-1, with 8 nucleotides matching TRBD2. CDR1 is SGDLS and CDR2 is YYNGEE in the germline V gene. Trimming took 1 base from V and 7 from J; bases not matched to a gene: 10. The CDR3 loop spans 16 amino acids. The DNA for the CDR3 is TGTGCCAGCAGCGTAAACGGGAGGGCCTGGGGGAATGAGCAGTTCTTC. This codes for CASSVNGRAWGNEQFF.

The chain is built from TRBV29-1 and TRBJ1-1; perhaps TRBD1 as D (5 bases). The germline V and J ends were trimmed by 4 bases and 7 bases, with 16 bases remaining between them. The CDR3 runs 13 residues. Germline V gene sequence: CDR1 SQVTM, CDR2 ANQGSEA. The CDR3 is CSVGAAGWSEAFF. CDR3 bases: TGCAGCGTTGGGGCCGCAGGGTGGAGTGAAGCTTTCTTT.

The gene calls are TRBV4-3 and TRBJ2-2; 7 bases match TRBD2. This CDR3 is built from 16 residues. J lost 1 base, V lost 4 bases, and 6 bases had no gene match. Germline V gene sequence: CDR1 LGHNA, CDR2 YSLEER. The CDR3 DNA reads TGCGCCAGCAGCCGAGGGGCGGGAGTGAACACCGGGGAGCTGTTTTTT. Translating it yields CASSRGAGVNTGELFF.

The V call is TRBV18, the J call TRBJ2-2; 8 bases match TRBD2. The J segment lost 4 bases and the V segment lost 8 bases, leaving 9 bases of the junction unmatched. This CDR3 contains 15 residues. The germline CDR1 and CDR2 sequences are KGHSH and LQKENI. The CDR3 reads CASIPSGRGTGELFF. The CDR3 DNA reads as TGTGCCAGCATACCGAGCGGGAGAGGCACCGGGGAGCTGTTTTTT.

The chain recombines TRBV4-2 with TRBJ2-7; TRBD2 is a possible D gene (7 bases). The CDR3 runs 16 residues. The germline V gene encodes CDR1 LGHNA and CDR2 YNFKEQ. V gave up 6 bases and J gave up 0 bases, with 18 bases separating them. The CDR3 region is CASSTWGGGSSYEQYF. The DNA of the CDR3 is TGTGCCAGCAGTACGTGGGGGGGCGGGAGCTCCTACGAGCAGTACTTC.

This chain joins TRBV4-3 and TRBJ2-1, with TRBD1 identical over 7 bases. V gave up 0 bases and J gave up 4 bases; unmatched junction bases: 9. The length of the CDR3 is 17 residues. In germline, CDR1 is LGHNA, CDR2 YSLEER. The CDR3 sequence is CASSQDFSGQKYNEQFF. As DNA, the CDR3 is TGCGCCAGCAGCCAAGATTTCTCGGGACAGAAGTACAATGAGCAGTTCTTC.

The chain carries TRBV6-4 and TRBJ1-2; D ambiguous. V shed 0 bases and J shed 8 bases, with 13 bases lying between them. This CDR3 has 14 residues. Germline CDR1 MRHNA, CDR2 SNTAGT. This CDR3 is CASSDSGRPHGYTF. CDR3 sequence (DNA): TGTGCCAGCAGTGACTCGGGGAGACCACACGGCTACACCTTC.

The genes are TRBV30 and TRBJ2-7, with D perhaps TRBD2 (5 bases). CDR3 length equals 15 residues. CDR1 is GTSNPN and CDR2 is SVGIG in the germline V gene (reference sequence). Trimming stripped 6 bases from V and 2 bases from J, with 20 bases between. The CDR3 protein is CACPSGLAGAYEQYF. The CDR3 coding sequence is TGTGCCTGCCCCTCGGGTCTGGCGGGTGCCTACGAGCAGTACTTC.

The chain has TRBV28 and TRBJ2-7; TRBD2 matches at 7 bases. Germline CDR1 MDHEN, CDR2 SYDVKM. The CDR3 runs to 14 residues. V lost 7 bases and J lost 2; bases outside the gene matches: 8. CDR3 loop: CASTPGLSTYEQYF. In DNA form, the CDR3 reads TGTGCCAGCACCCCGGGACTATCCACCTACGAGCAGTACTTC. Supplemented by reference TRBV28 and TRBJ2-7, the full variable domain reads DVKVTQSSRYLVKRTGEKVFLECVQDMDHENMFWYRQDPGLGLRLIYFSYDVKMKEKGDIPEGYSVSREKKERFSLILESASTNQTSMYLCASTPGLSTYEQYFGPGTRLTVT.

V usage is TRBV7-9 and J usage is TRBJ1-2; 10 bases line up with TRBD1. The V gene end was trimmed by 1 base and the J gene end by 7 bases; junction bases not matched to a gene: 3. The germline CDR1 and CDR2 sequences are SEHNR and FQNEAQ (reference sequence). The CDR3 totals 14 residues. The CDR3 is CASSLGGQGIGYTF. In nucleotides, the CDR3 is TGTGCCAGCAGCTTAGGGGGACAGGGGATTGGCTACACCTTC.

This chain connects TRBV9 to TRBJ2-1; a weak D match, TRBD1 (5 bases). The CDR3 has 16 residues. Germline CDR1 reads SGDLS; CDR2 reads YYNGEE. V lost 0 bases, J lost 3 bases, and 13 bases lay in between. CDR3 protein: CASSVGRGPRYNEQFF. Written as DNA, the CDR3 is TGTGCCAGCAGCGTAGGAAGGGGTCCTCGCTACAATGAGCAGTTCTTC.

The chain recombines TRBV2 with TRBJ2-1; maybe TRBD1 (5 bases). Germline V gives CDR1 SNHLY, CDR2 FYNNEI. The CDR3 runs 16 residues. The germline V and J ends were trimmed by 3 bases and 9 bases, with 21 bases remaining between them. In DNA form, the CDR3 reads TGTGCCAGCAGTGATGAGGTAGGCGGCGGAAGGGGTGAGCAGTTCTTC. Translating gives CASSDEVGGGRGEQFF. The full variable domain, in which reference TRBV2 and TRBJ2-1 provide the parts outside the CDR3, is EPEVTQTPSHQVTQMGQEVILRCVPISNHLYFYWYRQILGQKVEFLVSFYNNEISEKSEIFDDQFSVERPDGSNFTLKIRSTKLEDSAMYFCASSDEVGGGRGEQFFGPGTRLTVL.

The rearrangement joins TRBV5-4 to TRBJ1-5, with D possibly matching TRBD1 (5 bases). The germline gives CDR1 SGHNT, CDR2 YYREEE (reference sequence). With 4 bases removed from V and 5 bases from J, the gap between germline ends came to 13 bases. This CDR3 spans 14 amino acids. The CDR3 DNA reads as TGTGCCAGCAGCGCCGGGGGGGGAGATCAGCCCCAGCATTTT. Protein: CASSAGGGDQPQHF.

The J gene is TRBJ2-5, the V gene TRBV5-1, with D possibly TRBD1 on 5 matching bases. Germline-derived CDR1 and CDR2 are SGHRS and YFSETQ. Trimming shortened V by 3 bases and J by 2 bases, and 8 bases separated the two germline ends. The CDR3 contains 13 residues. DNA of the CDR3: TGCGCCAGCAGCTGGACACCTCAAGAGACCCAGTACTTC. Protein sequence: CASSWTPQETQYF.

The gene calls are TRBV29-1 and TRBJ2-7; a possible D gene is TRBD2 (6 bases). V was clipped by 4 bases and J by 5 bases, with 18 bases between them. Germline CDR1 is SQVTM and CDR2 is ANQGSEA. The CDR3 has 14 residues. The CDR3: CSVGGTDDFDEQYF. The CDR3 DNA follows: TGCAGCGTTGGCGGGACGGACGATTTCGACGAGCAGTACTTC.

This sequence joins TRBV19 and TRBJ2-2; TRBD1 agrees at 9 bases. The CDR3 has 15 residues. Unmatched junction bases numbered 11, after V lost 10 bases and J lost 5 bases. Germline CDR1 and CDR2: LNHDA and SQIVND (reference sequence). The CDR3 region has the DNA TGTGCCATCTCCCGGCGACAGGGGGGAACCGGGGAGCTGTTTTTT. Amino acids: CAISRRQGGTGELFF.

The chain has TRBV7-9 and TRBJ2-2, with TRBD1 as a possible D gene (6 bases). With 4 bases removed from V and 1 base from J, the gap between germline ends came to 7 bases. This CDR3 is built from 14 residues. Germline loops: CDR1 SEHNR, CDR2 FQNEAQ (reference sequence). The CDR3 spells CASSSGQNTGELFF. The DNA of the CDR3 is TGTGCCAGCAGCTCGGGACAGAACACCGGGGAGCTGTTTTTT. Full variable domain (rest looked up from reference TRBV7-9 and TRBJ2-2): DTGVSQNPRHKITKRGQNVTFRCDPISEHNRLYWYRQTLGQGPEFLTYFQNEAQLEKSRLLSDRFSAERPKGSFSTLEIQRTEQGDSAMYLCASSSGQNTGELFFGEGSRLTVL.

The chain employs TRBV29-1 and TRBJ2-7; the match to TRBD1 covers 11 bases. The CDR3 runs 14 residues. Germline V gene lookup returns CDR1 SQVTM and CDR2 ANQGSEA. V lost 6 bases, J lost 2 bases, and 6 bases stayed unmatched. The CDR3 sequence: CSVGTGGTPYEQYF. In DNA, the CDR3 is TGCAGCGTGGGGACAGGGGGGACCCCCTACGAGCAGTACTTC.

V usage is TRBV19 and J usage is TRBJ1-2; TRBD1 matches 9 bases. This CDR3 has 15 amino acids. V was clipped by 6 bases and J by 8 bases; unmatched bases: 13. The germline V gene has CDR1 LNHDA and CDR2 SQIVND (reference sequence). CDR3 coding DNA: TGTGCCAGTAGCGCCGGGACAGGGACTAATTACGGCTACACCTTC. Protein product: CASSAGTGTNYGYTF.